A single T cell receptor beta chain is shown here with its context. CDR1 is SGHVS and CDR2 is FQNEAQ in the germline V gene. After removal of 1 base from V and 8 bases from J, the junction contained 2 bases not matched to a gene. The CDR3 loop spans 14 amino acids. In the original workflow: There were no quality scores in the junction-only immunoSEQ sequences, so filtering differed. Method: immunoSEQ multiplex PCR; TCRdb's copy keeps in-frame clones and lacks some. The DNA was the basis for D and trimming; V, J and clone size are from that table. This sample has millions of clones, with 85% to 95% found just once. This sample is part of a study of shared clonotypes between healthy human individuals.

Sequencing input: naive CD4+ T cells sorted from blood. Sample subset: CD45RA+ positively selected. The receptor comes from a man in his late teens or twenties in good health. The genes are TRBV7-8 and TRBJ2-1; 10 nucleotides line up with TRBD1. The CDR3 sequence: CASSLGDRGHEQFF. CDR3 sequence (DNA): TGTGCCAGCAGCTTAGGGGACAGGGGCCATGAGCAGTTCTTC.